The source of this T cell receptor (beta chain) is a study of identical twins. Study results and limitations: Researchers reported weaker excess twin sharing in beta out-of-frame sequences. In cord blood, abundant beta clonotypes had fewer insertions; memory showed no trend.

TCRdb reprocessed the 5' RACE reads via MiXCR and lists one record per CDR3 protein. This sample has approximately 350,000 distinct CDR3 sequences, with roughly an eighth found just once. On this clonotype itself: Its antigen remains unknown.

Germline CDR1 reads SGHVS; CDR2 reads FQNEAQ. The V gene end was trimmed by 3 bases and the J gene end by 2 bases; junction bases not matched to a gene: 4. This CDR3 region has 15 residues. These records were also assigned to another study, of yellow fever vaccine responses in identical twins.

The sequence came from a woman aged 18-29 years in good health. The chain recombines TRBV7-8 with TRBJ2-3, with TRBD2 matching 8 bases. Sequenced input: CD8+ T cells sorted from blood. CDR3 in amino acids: CASSFSGTITDTQYF. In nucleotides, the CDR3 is TGTGCCAGCAGCTTTAGCGGGACGATCACAGATACGCAGTATTTT.